Presented here are 19 T cell receptor beta chains from one specimen sequenced in a study of blood T cells in healthy people across ages. Using a J-beta primer mix together with a sample-barcoded 5' primer, a second PCR was run for roughly 6 to 12 cycles. TCRdb used MiXCR to reprocess the 5' RACE reads, holding one entry per CDR3 protein. The sample shows over a million distinct CDR3 sequences, 20% to 25% of them seen only once. These same records also appear under a second study, on T cells of mothers and their children.

Sequenced: blood. Receptors were obtained from a girl aged 2 to 9 in good health.

The chain carries TRBV6-1 and TRBJ2-5; D is undetermined. The CDR3 has 14 residues. Between the trimmed V and J ends, which lost 1 base and 7 bases, there was a span of 13 bases. Germline-derived CDR1 and CDR2 are MNHNS and SASEGT. In nucleotides, the CDR3 is TGTGCCAGCAGTGAAGAGACCTCGATAGGGACCCAGTACTTC. This gives the protein CASSEETSIGTQYF.

This clonotype was recorded a few times. The chain uses TRBV29-1 and TRBJ2-2; tentative D call: TRBD1 (6 bases). The germline CDR1 and CDR2 sequences are SQVTM and ANQGSEA. V was trimmed by 4 bases and J by 1 base, leaving 10 bases between them. The CDR3 has 14 amino acids. The CDR3 is CSVGAGVNTGELFF. The CDR3, as DNA: TGCAGCGTTGGGGCAGGGGTGAACACCGGGGAGCTGTTTTTT.

This clonotype came up a few times. The V call is TRBV7-3, the J call TRBJ2-1; TRBD2 matches at 11 bases. V gave up 4 bases and J gave up 5 bases; unmatched junction bases: 10. The CDR3 consists of 17 residues. Germline V CDR1 and CDR2: SGHTA, FQGTGA. Here the CDR3 DNA reads TGTGCCAGCAGCTCCGCCGGGACTAGCGGATACAACAATGAGCAGTTCTTC. It specifies CASSSAGTSGYNNEQFF.

On this clonotype itself: This sequence may be a read error, since a much larger clone differs from it by one base. This chain joins TRBV7-7 and TRBJ2-2, with D perhaps matching TRBD2 (7 bases). CDR1 is SSHAT and CDR2 is FNYEAQ in the germline V gene (reference sequence). The CDR3 spans 14 residues. The CDR3 coding sequence is TGTGCTGGCAGCTTACAGGGAGGGACCGGGGAGCTGTTTTTT. This sequence encodes CAGSLQGGTGELFF.

V usage is TRBV20-1 and J usage is TRBJ1-1; 8 nucleotides agree with TRBD1. This CDR3 comprises 15 residues. J lost 3 bases, V lost 3 bases, and 9 bases had no gene match. In germline, CDR1 is DFQATT, CDR2 SNEGSKA (reference sequence). The CDR3 DNA reads TGCAGTGCTAGCCCCTTACAGGGGGAATACACTGAAGCTTTCTTT. Translation: CSASPLQGEYTEAFF.

This chain joins TRBV5-5 and TRBJ1-2, with D hard to call. V gave up 4 bases and J gave up 3 bases, with 19 bases separating them. There are 16 residues in the CDR3. The germline V gene encodes CDR1 SGHKS and CDR2 YYEKEE (reference sequence). The CDR3 spells CASSIGRTQSYYGYTF. The DNA of the CDR3 is TGTGCCAGCAGCATCGGTCGGACCCAATCTTACTATGGCTACACCTTC. Filled out from reference TRBV5-5 and TRBJ1-2, the complete variable domain reads DAGVTQSPTHLIKTRGQQVTLRCSPISGHKSVSWYQQVLGQGPQFIFQYYEKEERGRGNFPDRFSARQFPNYSSELNVNALLLGDSALYLCASSIGRTQSYYGYTFGSGTRLTVV.

In its sample, this clonotype was seen once. This rearrangement joins TRBV20-1 to TRBJ2-3, with D possibly TRBD2 on 5 matching bases. Looked up from germline, CDR1 is DFQATT and CDR2 is SNEGSKA (reference sequence). The ends were cut back, 0 bases at V and 2 bases at J, with 12 bases in the middle. The CDR3 consists of 15 residues. The DNA for the CDR3 is TGCAGTGCTAGAGATCCCGAGGGCTCCACAGATACGCAGTATTTT. It translates to CSARDPEGSTDTQYF.

The chain employs TRBV28 and TRBJ1-1, with a possible D match to TRBD1 (5 bases). With 6 bases removed from V and 4 bases from J, the gap between germline ends came to 18 bases. Germline V lookup: CDR1 MDHEN, CDR2 SYDVKM. The CDR3 totals 15 residues. CDR3 amino acids: CASSPGTLLGTEAFF. CDR3 DNA: TGTGCCAGCAGCCCAGGGACCTTGTTGGGCACTGAAGCTTTCTTT.

This clonotype appeared a few times. V is TRBV9 and J is TRBJ1-2, with D possibly matching TRBD1 (5 bases). Deletions cut 2 bases from V and 0 bases from J, with 20 bases between. CDR1 and CDR2 (germline): SGDLS, YYNGEE. This CDR3 has 18 residues. CDR3 sequence reads: CASSVQGGAIEANYGYTF. CDR3 coding DNA: TGTGCCAGCAGCGTCCAAGGAGGGGCGATTGAGGCTAACTATGGCTACACCTTC.

This clonotype has more than one count but fewer than ten. V and J are TRBV29-1 and TRBJ2-1; D not resolved. The closer fit of TRBJ2-7 to the DNA end suggests the J call may be wrong. The germline V gene encodes CDR1 SQVTM and CDR2 ANQGSEA. The CDR3 spans 11 residues. The CDR3 nucleotides are TGCAGCGTTGCAAATACCTACGAGCAGTACTTC. Translating it yields CSVANTYEQYF.

The chain carries TRBV7-3 and TRBJ2-4, with unresolved D. The CDR3 contains 13 residues. V was shortened by 2 bases and J by 6 bases, with 8 bases between the two germline ends. Germline-derived CDR1 and CDR2 are SGHTA and FQGTGA. CDR3 sequence reads: CASSLSDGNIQYF. The CDR3, as DNA: TGTGCCAGCAGCTTATCTGACGGAAACATTCAGTACTTC.

This clonotype was seen a handful of times. The DNA of the CDR3 is TGTGCCAGCAGTTTTGTCGGACTCTACAATGAGCAGTTCTTC. Protein: CASSFVGLYNEQFF. This rearrangement joins TRBV28 to TRBJ2-1; weak D call: TRBD2 (5 bases). Germline CDR1 MDHEN, CDR2 SYDVKM. V was clipped by 3 bases and J by 3 bases, with 9 bases between them. The CDR3 runs to 14 residues. Combining the CDR3 with reference TRBV28 and TRBJ2-1 gives the whole variable domain DVKVTQSSRYLVKRTGEKVFLECVQDMDHENMFWYRQDPGLGLRLIYFSYDVKMKEKGDIPEGYSVSREKKERFSLILESASTNQTSMYLCASSFVGLYNEQFFGPGTRLTVL.

J is TRBJ2-7 and V is TRBV5-1; the D is unclear. The CDR3 spans 14 residues. The V and J ends lost 4 bases and 1 base respectively, with 12 bases between them. Germline CDR1 is SGHRS and CDR2 is YFSETQ. As DNA, the CDR3 is TGCGCCAGCAGCCCGGCCCTATCGTCCTACGAGCAGTACTTC. The encoded protein is CASSPALSSYEQYF.

The chain employs TRBV27 and TRBJ1-1; TRBD1 matches 8 bases. The CDR3 covers 13 residues. The V and J ends lost 6 bases and 6 bases, in that order; junction bases with no gene match: 6. Germline-derived CDR1 and CDR2 are MNHEY and SMNVEV (reference sequence). The DNA of the CDR3 is TGTGCCAGCAGGACAGGGGAGAGATCTGAAGCTTTCTTT. The encoded protein is CASRTGERSEAFF.

This clonotype was detected only a few times. This chain connects TRBV2 to TRBJ2-7; 11 bases agree with TRBD2. This CDR3 comprises 15 residues. J lost 5 bases, V lost 7 bases, and 10 bases had no gene match. Looked up from germline, CDR1 is SNHLY and CDR2 is FYNNEI. The CDR3 sequence: CASKARLAGRDEQYF. The CDR3 nucleotides read TGTGCCAGCAAAGCAAGACTAGCGGGGAGGGACGAGCAGTACTTC. Supplemented by reference TRBV2 and TRBJ2-7, the full variable domain reads EPEVTQTPSHQVTQMGQEVILRCVPISNHLYFYWYRQILGQKVEFLVSFYNNEISEKSEIFDDQFSVERPDGSNFTLKIRSTKLEDSAMYFCASKARLAGRDEQYFGPGTRLTVT.

This chain uses TRBV15 with TRBJ2-7, with a weak D call TRBD2 (6 bases). The assigned J gene may be wrong: the sequence end matches TRBJ2-1 better. This CDR3 spans 14 amino acids. Germline values: CDR1 LNHNV, CDR2 YYDKDF (reference sequence). DNA for the CDR3: TGTGCCACCAGCAGATCCGGGAGCCCTCAGGAGCAGTTCTTC. Translation: CATSRSGSPQEQFF.

This clonotype was counted a few times. The V and J genes are TRBV9 and TRBJ2-5; 13 bases fit TRBD2. The J call may be wrong; the DNA end is better matched by TRBJ2-1. Germline CDR1 and CDR2: SGDLS and YYNGEE. CDR3 size: 21 residues. CDR3 bases: TGTGCCAGCAGCTCCTCTGAGCGGACTAGCGGGAGAGTGGGGAAGGACAATGAGCAGTTCTTC. Amino acid sequence: CASSSSERTSGRVGKDNEQFF.

In nucleotides, the CDR3 is TGTGCCAGTAGTAAAAACAGATGGCCTAATGAAAAACTGTTTTTT. Encoded protein: CASSKNRWPNEKLFF. The chain joins TRBV19 to TRBJ1-4; D gene uncertain. Germline loops: CDR1 LNHDA, CDR2 SQIVND (reference sequence). The CDR3 extends over 15 amino acids. V shed 4 bases and J shed 3 bases, with 12 bases lying between them.

This clonotype occurred many times. The CDR3 loop is CSGLAGEDGETQYF. CDR3 bases: TGCAGTGGACTAGCGGGAGAGGATGGGGAGACCCAGTACTTC. The chain couples TRBV20-1 to TRBJ2-5, with 12 bases aligning to TRBD2. The CDR3 runs 14 residues. After removal of 7 bases from V and 5 bases from J, the junction contained 8 bases not matched to a gene. CDR1 and CDR2 (germline): DFQATT, SNEGSKA (reference sequence).